Sequencing of this TCR beta chain was carried out in a study of beta chain features in type 1 diabetes. On the study more broadly: The study examined roughly 110,000,000 sorted cells across all samples. Study conclusions and caveats: Within each of all four CD4+ subsets, Type 1 diabetes patients had TCRB CDR3s that were moderately but significantly shorter.

Comments on this clone: The antigen remains unidentified.

Expressed TCRB transcripts got sequenced, as all isolated RNA was reverse transcribed. Data came from immunoSEQ multiplex PCR; TCRdb stores just in-frame clones and leaves some out. The sample records 850,000 to 900,000 clones, 17% being singletons. Germline V gives CDR1 SGDLS, CDR2 YYNGEE. The CDR3 runs to 16 residues. The ends were cut back, 0 bases at V and 7 bases at J, with 19 bases in the middle. Sequencing used naive CD4+ T cells from blood. The clonotype comes from a woman in her late teens or twenties in good health. V gene TRBV9 combines with J gene TRBJ2-5; weak D call: TRBD2 (5 bases). CDR3 loop: CASSVGGSVSLGTQYF. The CDR3, as DNA: TGTGCCAGCAGCGTAGGTGGGAGCGTCTCGTTGGGGACCCAGTACTTC.